These T cell receptor beta chains were read from a single sample in a study of Tregs in tolerant kidney transplant recipients. The assay was immunoSEQ multiplex PCR, and TCRdb's table has in-frame clones only and misses some. The sample has about 110,000 clones, 90% seen once. This specimen consisted of CD4+ T cells from blood, obtained before the transplant. These receptors were obtained from a human donor who received a combined kidney and bone marrow transplant. Both conserved end residues are part of each CDR3. The order of the fields is V gene, J gene, D gene, clone size, CDR3 protein, CDR3 DNA. A D gene is named only where the DNA matches it firmly. Clone size appears in some rows only: once, few, many, or a class for an expanded clone.

TRBV7-2,TRBJ1-5,NA,NA,CASSPRGPGNSNQPQHF,TGTGCCAGCAGCCCCCGTGGACCGGGAAATAGCAATCAGCCCCAGCATTTT
TRBV21-1,TRBJ2-1,NA,NA,CASRGLAGESDEQFF,TGTGCCAGCAGGGGACTAGCGGGAGAATCCGATGAGCAGTTCTTC
TRBV11-3,TRBJ2-7,NA,NA,CASSLDYSYEQYF,TGTGCCAGCAGCTTGGACTACTCCTACGAGCAGTACTTC
TRBV5-4,TRBJ2-2,NA,NA,CASSPAGGWTGELFF,TGTGCCAGCAGCCCAGCAGGGGGGTGGACCGGGGAGCTGTTTTTT
TRBV7-2,TRBJ2-1,TRBD1,NA,CASSLGTGKLNEQFF,TGTGCCAGCAGCTTAGGGACAGGGAAGTTGAATGAGCAGTTCTTC
TRBV5-1,TRBJ2-1,NA,NA,CASSTRAGAYNEQFF,TGCGCCAGCAGCACCCGAGCCGGGGCCTACAATGAGCAGTTCTTC
TRBV10-3,TRBJ2-3,TRBD1,NA,CAISPGQGTDTQYF,TGTGCCATCAGTCCGGGACAGGGAACAGATACGCAGTATTTT
TRBV7-2,TRBJ1-1,TRBD1,NA,CASTKQGASTEAFF,TGTGCCAGCACCAAACAGGGGGCGTCGACTGAAGCTTTCTTT
TRBV18,TRBJ2-7,NA,once,CASSPGGTVTYEQYF,TGTGCCAGCTCACCAGGGGGGACAGTAACCTACGAGCAGTACTTC
TRBV20-1,TRBJ1-4,NA,NA,CSADAAEKLFF,TGCAGTGCCGATGCGGCCGAAAAACTGTTTTTT
TRBV19,TRBJ2-7,TRBD2,NA,CASSTHHRASGRSPYEQYF,TGTGCCAGTAGTACCCACCACCGGGCTAGCGGGAGAAGCCCCTACGAGCAGTACTTC
TRBV29-1,TRBJ1-1,NA,NA,CSSYGIPNTEAFF,TGCAGCTCTTACGGGATCCCGAACACTGAAGCTTTCTTT
TRBV6-1,TRBJ1-4,NA,NA,CASSEVGGIKKLFF,TGTGCCAGCAGTGAGGTGGGGGGAATCAAAAAACTGTTTTTT
TRBV21-1,TRBJ2-1,NA,NA,CASRGGQGANEQFF,TGTGCCAGCCGGGGGGGACAGGGTGCCAATGAGCAGTTCTTC
TRBV2,TRBJ2-5,TRBD2,NA,CASTGTRQETQYF,TGTGCCAGCACCGGGACTAGGCAAGAGACCCAGTACTTC
TRBV5-4,TRBJ1-4,TRBD1,NA,CASSLALQGAEEKLFF,TGTGCCAGCAGCTTGGCCCTCCAGGGGGCGGAGGAAAAACTGTTTTTT
TRBV7-9,TRBJ2-7,TRBD1,NA,CASSHDRVPYF,TGTGCCAGCAGCCACGACAGGGTGCCGTACTTC
TRBV7-2,TRBJ2-1,TRBD1,few,CASCNRGTYNEQFF,TGTGCCAGCTGCAACAGGGGTACCTACAATGAGCAGTTCTTC
TRBV6-5,TRBJ1-5,NA,once,CASSRRGSNQPQHF,TGTGCCAGCAGCAGGCGGGGAAGCAATCAGCCCCAGCATTTT
TRBV7-2,TRBJ2-4,NA,NA,CASSPRPSGPSIQYF,TGTGCCAGCAGCCCCCGCCCCAGTGGGCCGAGCATTCAGTACTTC
TRBV5-6,TRBJ2-1,NA,NA,CASSLGGGATYNEQFF,TGTGCCAGCAGCTTGGGCGGCGGGGCGACGTACAATGAGCAGTTCTTC
TRBV19,TRBJ2-7,TRBD2,NA,CASSTGTSGIYEQYF,TGTGCCAGTAGTACTGGGACTAGCGGGATCTACGAGCAGTACTTC
TRBV15,TRBJ1-1,TRBD1,NA,CATSRRTGGAEAFF,TGTGCCACCAGCAGGCGGACAGGGGGGGCTGAAGCTTTCTTT
TRBV20-1,TRBJ2-7,NA,NA,CSAQHSGEQYF,TGCAGTGCCCAGCATTCAGGCGAGCAGTACTTC
TRBV5-1,TRBJ2-7,TRBD2,NA,CASSLLAGGEQYF,TGCGCCAGCAGCTTACTGGCGGGGGGCGAGCAGTACTTC
TRBV18,TRBJ2-3,TRBD2,NA,CASSPWKGSGASTDTQYF,TGTGCCAGCTCACCTTGGAAGGGTAGCGGGGCCTCCACAGATACGCAGTATTTT
TRBV5-1,TRBJ2-1,TRBD2,NA,CASSLGRAFDNEQFF,TGCGCCAGCAGCCTCGGGAGGGCCTTCGACAATGAGCAGTTCTTC
TRBV7-2,TRBJ2-7,NA,NA,CASSLTPGGTYEQYF,TGTGCCAGCAGCTTGACCCCCGGGGGAACCTACGAGCAGTACTTC
TRBV6-5,TRBJ1-5,NA,NA,CASSWRVNQPQHF,TGTGCCAGCAGTTGGCGGGTTAATCAGCCCCAGCATTTT
TRBV7-8,TRBJ1-1,NA,NA,CASSLRVLSSVTEAFF,TGTGCCAGCAGCCTACGGGTGCTGTCTTCGGTCACTGAAGCTTTCTTT
TRBV21-1,TRBJ2-3,NA,NA,CASSKLGLAGDTDTQYF,TGTGCCAGCAGCAAACTCGGCCTAGCGGGAGACACAGATACGCAGTATTTT
TRBV5-1,TRBJ1-1,NA,NA,CASSDPGKNTEAFF,TGCGCCAGCAGCGATCCCGGGAAGAACACTGAAGCTTTCTTT
TRBV15,TRBJ1-2,NA,NA,CATSPREGFYGYTF,TGTGCCACCAGCCCTCGGGAGGGCTTCTATGGCTACACCTTC
TRBV2,TRBJ1-5,TRBD1,NA,CAANEAGQGALEPQHF,TGTGCCGCAAATGAAGCAGGCCAGGGGGCGCTTGAGCCCCAGCATTTT
TRBV4-1,TRBJ1-2,TRBD1,NA,CASSKDPGLAGGYGYTF,TGCGCCAGCAGCAAAGATCCGGGACTCGCAGGGGGCTATGGCTACACCTTC
TRBV9,TRBJ1-2,NA,NA,CASSVARGMNGYTF,TGTGCCAGCAGCGTAGCTAGGGGGATGAATGGCTACACCTTC
TRBV28,TRBJ2-1,NA,NA,CASSASGARGEQFF,TGTGCCAGCAGTGCGTCGGGAGCCCGGGGTGAGCAGTTCTTC